Sequencing of this TCR beta chain was carried out in a study of CD8+CD57+ T cells in acquired aplastic anemia. Study-wide context: Average CD4+ read depth in healthy donors was 9.5 million to 13 million reads.

Study-level findings and limits: Shared by patients and controls, approximately 28 CD8+ CDR3s were abundant in patients.

Turning to this clonotype: Its target is unknown.

Germline CDR1 is SNHLY and CDR2 is FYNNEI. The V and J ends lost 1 base and 4 bases respectively, with 9 bases between them. This CDR3 has 14 amino acids. Using genomic DNA as the template, TCR beta VDJ and CDR3 profiling was carried out. TCRdb itself ran the reads through MiXCR, one entry per CDR3 protein. The data show more than 100,000 distinct CDR3 sequences, about 40% seen once. The genes are TRBV2 and TRBJ2-3; D might be TRBD2 (6 bases). The sequence derives from a human donor in good health, serving as a control. Sample: sorted CD4+, CD8+, or CD8+CD57+ T cells (not recorded which) from PBMCs. As DNA, the CDR3 is TGTGCCAGCAGTGAAGGCAAGCGGGCAGATACGCAGTATTTT. Amino acids: CASSEGKRADTQYF. Together with reference TRBV2 and TRBJ2-3, the CDR3 gives the full variable domain: EPEVTQTPSHQVTQMGQEVILRCVPISNHLYFYWYRQILGQKVEFLVSFYNNEISEKSEIFDDQFSVERPDGSNFTLKIRSTKLEDSAMYFCASSEGKRADTQYFGPGTRLTVL.